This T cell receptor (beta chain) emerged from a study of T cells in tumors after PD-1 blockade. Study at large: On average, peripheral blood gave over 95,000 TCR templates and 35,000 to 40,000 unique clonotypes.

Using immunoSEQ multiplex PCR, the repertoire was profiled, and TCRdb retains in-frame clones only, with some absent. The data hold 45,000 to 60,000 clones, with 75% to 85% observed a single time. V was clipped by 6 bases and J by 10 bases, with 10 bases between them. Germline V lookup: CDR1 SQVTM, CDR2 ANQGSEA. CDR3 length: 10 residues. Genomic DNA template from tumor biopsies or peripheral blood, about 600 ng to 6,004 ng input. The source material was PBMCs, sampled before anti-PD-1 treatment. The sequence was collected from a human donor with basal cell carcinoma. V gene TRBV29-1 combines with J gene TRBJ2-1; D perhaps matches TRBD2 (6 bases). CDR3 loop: CSVGGGEQFF. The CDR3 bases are TGCAGCGTGGGGGGTGGGGAGCAGTTCTTC.